What follows are 13 T cell receptor beta chains derived from one specimen sequenced in a study of response to subunit inactivated influenza vaccine. TCRdb itself ran the RT-PCR reads through MiXCR, one entry per CDR3 protein. The table records 860,000 or so distinct CDR3 sequences, 21% of them present only once. The specimen was PBMCs from blood, collected about 5 days after vaccination. Source of these receptors: a man aged 45-60 years who received an inactivated influenza vaccine.

The chain couples TRBV5-1 to TRBJ1-1, with 8 nucleotides matching TRBD1. The V gene end was trimmed by 6 bases and the J gene end by 6 bases; junction bases not matched to a gene: 7. Germline V gene sequence: CDR1 SGHRS, CDR2 YFSETQ. The CDR3 is 13 amino acids. The CDR3 nucleotides are TGCGCCAGCACCAGGACAGGGCGATCTGAAGCTTTCTTT. It specifies CASTRTGRSEAFF.

V usage is TRBV29-1 and J usage is TRBJ1-4; D is perhaps TRBD1 (5 bases). The CDR3 length is 12 residues. The V and J ends lost 4 bases and 4 bases respectively, with 7 bases between them. The V gene's germline CDR1 is SQVTM and CDR2 ANQGSEA. The CDR3 nucleotides are TGCAGCGTTGGGGACTTTAATGAAAAACTGTTTTTT. Translating gives CSVGDFNEKLFF.

V is TRBV12-3 or TRBV12-4 and J is TRBJ2-3; 13 nucleotides align to TRBD2. The length of the CDR3 is 15 residues. V lost 5 bases and J lost 5; bases outside the gene matches: 4. CDR3 sequence: CASSRLAGGEDTQYF. The CDR3 DNA reads as TGTGCCAGCAGTAGACTAGCGGGAGGTGAAGATACGCAGTATTTT.

There are a few counts of this clonotype. The genes are TRBV20-1 and TRBJ1-2, with no clear D. Germline V gene sequence: CDR1 DFQATT, CDR2 SNEGSKA (reference sequence). Trimming left V 0 bases short and J 4 bases short, with 9 bases between. The CDR3 loop spans 13 amino acids. The CDR3 sequence: CSARDRQSYGYTF. Written as DNA, the CDR3 is TGCAGTGCTAGAGATAGGCAGAGCTATGGCTACACCTTC.

The rearrangement joins TRBV10-3 to TRBJ2-1, with TRBD2 matching 10 bases. This CDR3 spans 15 amino acids. Germline CDR1 and CDR2: ENHRY and SYGVKD. V lost 4 bases and J lost 7; bases outside the gene matches: 7. CDR3 coding DNA: TGTGCCATCAGTGGCCTAGCGGGAGCGGGGAATGAGCAGTTCTTC. It is translated as CAISGLAGAGNEQFF.

This clonotype was recorded many times. The chain joins TRBV27 to TRBJ1-5; possibly TRBD1 for D (5 bases). Germline loops: CDR1 MNHEY, CDR2 SMNVEV (reference sequence). This CDR3 region has 14 residues. The V end was cut by 5 bases, the J end by 4 bases, with 12 bases between. The CDR3 bases are TGTGCCAGCAGTGGTACAGGAAATAATCAGCCCCAGCATTTT. Translation: CASSGTGNNQPQHF.

The V and J genes are TRBV12-3 or TRBV12-4 and TRBJ1-1, with D perhaps TRBD1 (5 bases). The CDR3 has 14 amino acids. V was clipped by 3 bases and J by 4 bases, with 12 bases between them. Written as DNA, the CDR3 is TGTGCCAGCAGTTTCTCAGGGCTGAGCACTGAAGCTTTCTTT. Translation gives CASSFSGLSTEAFF.

The rearrangement joins TRBV6-1 to TRBJ1-2, with D uncertain. In germline, CDR1 is MNHNS, CDR2 SASEGT. V gave up 5 bases and J gave up 8 bases, with 15 bases separating them. This CDR3 has 13 amino acids. This chain's CDR3 is CASSPRTARGYTF. CDR3 DNA: TGTGCCAGCAGTCCCCGGACCGCTCGAGGCTACACCTTC.

The chain carries TRBV7-9 and TRBJ2-3; possibly TRBD1 for D (5 bases). Germline V gene lookup returns CDR1 SEHNR and CDR2 FQNEAQ (reference sequence). The V end lost 5 bases, the J end lost 0 bases, and 9 bases lay between the germline ends. This CDR3 has 14 residues. CDR3 sequence (DNA): TGTGCCAGCAGCAAACAGGCTAGCACAGATACGCAGTATTTT. This translates into CASSKQASTDTQYF.

V gene TRBV3-1 combines with J gene TRBJ2-7; D tentatively fits TRBD1 or TRBD2 (5 bases each). V dropped 3 bases and J dropped 0 bases, with 9 bases sitting between them. The V gene's germline CDR1 is LGHDT and CDR2 YNNKEL (reference sequence). The CDR3 has 14 amino acids. The CDR3 reads CASSQGVFSYEQYF. The CDR3 region has the DNA TGTGCCAGCAGCCAGGGGGTCTTCTCCTACGAGCAGTACTTC.

The chain combines TRBV2 with TRBJ2-2; 9 nucleotides match TRBD2. Germline V gene data show CDR1 as SNHLY and CDR2 as FYNNEI. The CDR3 runs 18 residues. V dropped 11 bases and J dropped 2; count of bases not matched to a gene: 18. CDR3 nucleotide sequence: TGTGCCTTCAGTTCTTGGCTAGCGGGGCCTTTAAACACCGGGGAGCTGTTTTTT. Residues: CAFSSWLAGPLNTGELFF.

The chain couples TRBV20-1 to TRBJ2-3, with 10 bases fitting TRBD2. The germline CDR1 and CDR2 sequences are DFQATT and SNEGSKA (reference sequence). The V and J ends lost 4 bases and 2 bases, in that order; junction bases with no gene match: 12. The CDR3 sequence is 17 residues long. CDR3 sequence: CSANIAGGGLITDTQYF. CDR3 DNA sequence: TGCAGTGCTAATATAGCGGGGGGCGGACTAATCACAGATACGCAGTATTTT.

The J gene is TRBJ2-7, the V gene TRBV20-1; D is possibly TRBD1 or TRBD2 (5 bases each). The CDR3 is made up of 16 amino acids. The germline V gene has CDR1 DFQATT and CDR2 SNEGSKA (reference sequence). V was pared by 5 bases and J by 0 bases, with 20 bases between. The DNA of the CDR3 is TGCAGTGCTCCGGGACCCCTCGCCATTAGCTCCTACGAGCAGTACTTC. Residues: CSAPGPLAISSYEQYF.